Here is one T cell receptor (beta chain) with its context. The antigen it binds to is not known. No base quality values were provided; no much bigger clone lies one nucleotide off. Using the deep immunoSEQ assay, TCR CDR3 regions were amplified from genomic DNA by multiplex PCR. Extracted genomic DNA from each cell subset was distributed evenly across all wells of several immunoSEQ 96-well plates, and each plate was treated as a replicate. Each replicate PCR for sorted subsets received 150 to 250 ng genomic DNA, equal to roughly 30,000 T cell genomes. Purified libraries were quantified with a Qubit 3.0 fluorometer, sized on a Bioanalyzer 2100, and re-quantified with the KAPA Library Quantification kit. Each immunoSEQ 96-well plate was sequenced on its own single-read 150-cycle Illumina NextSeq 550 flow cell. Turning to the authors' computational methods: Because the immunoSEQ output held only junctional sequences and lacked quality scores, the filtering could not match the filtering applied to full-length reads. Sequences were annotated with PyIR, a Python wrapper for IgBLAST v1.9, and V/J genes and CDR3 were assigned using IMGT germline references. Reads were filtered out if the reads had weak V/J assignments (E-value above 1e-6), no CDR3, stop codons, out-of-frame junctions, or ambiguous translated residues. V3J clonotypes were defined as sequences sharing an identical inferred V gene, J gene, and CDR3 amino acid sequence. The percentage overlap between two repertoires was calculated by dividing the number of shared unique clonotypes by the size of the smaller repertoire. RTK rarefaction, the Chao1 estimator, and Recon v2.1 estimates of unobserved clonotypes were used to assess repertoire richness. Generation probabilities for all TCRbeta clonotypes obtained by the gDNA method from a handful of donors were computed using OLGA. TCRdb stores this immuneACCESS table with in-frame sequences only. Part of the clones is absent; in the studies checked, under half of the shortfall reflects unresolved V genes, and no reason is known for the rest. D and trimming were read from the DNA, whereas the V and J calls and clone size are those reported in that table. Counted in this sample were about 1 million clones; more than 65% of them appeared once. Around 1.4% of the sample comes from the top ten.

The sample belongs to a study of shared clonotypes between healthy human individuals (dated by TCRdb to between 2020 and 2021). With respect to the entire study: The cohort included a few men and a couple of women between 18 and 49 years of age. Per donor, three plates each were used for CD4 naive and CD4 memory, two for CD8 naive, and one for CD8 memory. Between about 0.8 and 9 billion PBMCs per donor were obtained by leukapheresis. The study deeply sequenced blood TCR repertoires of about 5 healthy adults to estimate repertoire size and the extent of clonotype sharing between individuals. Different laboratories and diverse techniques were used to prepare libraries and sequence TCR repertoires, to increase sequencing depth and limit assay-specific biases. The paper's findings and limits, for the study overall: Compared with non-shared clonotypes, clonotypes shared by all four sorted-subset donors had higher generation probabilities. About 5% of naive CD4, approximately 3.7% of naive CD8, 2% to 2.5% of memory CD4, and over 0.35% of memory CD8 clonotypes were shared across several donors. The small number of donors limited the genetic and exposure-history diversity represented. Sampling was restricted to blood, and TCR repertoires in tissue are likely to differ from TCR repertoires in blood. Even with the large sequencing depth, rarefaction of the sorted-subset datasets indicated that sequencing was incomplete. Pairwise subsampling indicated that sequencing depth was expected to affect the degree of clonotype sharing among donors. Estimated clonotype richness was generally larger for naive than for memory subsets.

The donors were healthy, HIV-negative adults with no recently reported acute infections or vaccinations. All donors were Caucasian adults living in Nashville, Tennessee, USA. CD4+ T cells were enriched through magnetic negative selection, after which naive cells were positively selected on CD45RA and the remaining negative fraction served as the memory subset. Blood was collected by leukapheresis, and PBMCs were isolated by Ficoll-Histopaque density gradient centrifugation and then cryopreserved in liquid nitrogen vapor phase. Analytical flow cytometry was used to check the purity and quantity of every magnetically sorted T cell population. From each sorted fraction, genomic DNA was isolated and quantified by UV absorbance on a Nanodrop 2000c. The germline V gene provides CDR1 SGHTA and CDR2 FQGNSA. Counted from cysteine to phenylalanine, this CDR3 has 15 amino acids. CDR3 DNA only is kept here, 45 bases in frame from base 1. V loses 1 base, J loses 1 base, and the germline ends lie 10 bases apart.

The chain employs TRBV7-2 and TRBJ1-1; the D region possibly corresponds to TRBD1 (6 bases align). The sequence was collected from a man between 18 and 29 years old in good health. Sequencing was done on a sample of memory CD4+ T cells sorted from blood. The cell subset or site label, as the study defines it: CD45RA-negative fraction. The DNA sequence is given as TGTGCCAGCAGCTTAGGGGGACAACCGAACACTGAAGCTTTCTTT. Translated, this is CASSLGGQPNTEAFF.